These T cell receptor beta chains were read from a single sample in a study of CD4+ T cells in melanoma. Some clones are missing from TCRdb's copy, which holds only in-frame ones; the method was immunoSEQ multiplex PCR. The table has some 110,000 clones, about 92% seen once. Sequenced: peripheral blood. The receptors shown here come from a human donor with melanoma. Both conserved end residues are part of each CDR3. Each record gives: clone size, V gene, J gene, D gene, CDR3 protein, CDR3 DNA. The D gene is left open where the match is weak. Expanded clones are given a class, and other clones once, few, many or no size at all.

>-|TRBV28|TRBJ2-7|TRBD1
CASSLGQGGDEQYF
TGTGCCAGCTCTCTAGGACAGGGGGGGGACGAGCAGTACTTC
>-|TRBV19|TRBJ2-7|-
CASSISSQMSEQYF
TGTGCCAGTAGTATTTCGTCACAGATGAGCGAGCAGTACTTC
>-|TRBV7-9|TRBJ2-7|-
CASVSAYEQYF
TGTGCCAGCGTGTCAGCCTACGAGCAGTACTTC
>once|TRBV4-1|TRBJ1-1|-
CASSRLPGQNTEAFF
TGCGCCAGCAGCCGTTTACCGGGACAGAACACTGAAGCTTTCTTT
>once|TRBV18|TRBJ1-1|TRBD1
CASSPTDRGPTYLDTEAFF
TGTGCCAGCTCACCTACCGACAGGGGGCCTACGTATTTGGACACTGAAGCTTTCTTT
>-|TRBV4-1|TRBJ2-2|TRBD2
CASSRRTSQNTGELFF
TGCGCCAGCAGCCGCAGGACTAGCCAGAACACCGGGGAGCTGTTTTTT
>-|TRBV10-3|TRBJ2-3|-
CAISEWTNGGTQYF
TGTGCCATCAGTGAGTGGACTAACGGAGGTACGCAGTATTTT
>-|TRBV6-6|TRBJ2-7|TRBD2
CASSYGGGSYEQYF
TGTGCCAGCAGTTACGGCGGGGGCTCCTACGAGCAGTACTTC
>-|TRBV5-4|TRBJ1-2|-
CASSSGGGLNYGYTF
TGTGCCAGCAGTTCCGGAGGAGGGTTGAACTATGGCTACACCTTC
>-|TRBV7-9|TRBJ1-3|TRBD1
CAYRGLSGNTIYF
TGTGCTTACAGGGGCCTCTCTGGAAACACCATATATTTT
>-|TRBV30|TRBJ1-4|TRBD1
CAWSVIRGLGEKLFF
TGTGCCTGGAGTGTAATCAGGGGGCTTGGGGAAAAACTGTTTTTT
>-|TRBV5-5|TRBJ1-5|-
CASSFRVRIYSNQPQHF
TGTGCCAGCAGCTTCAGAGTTCGAATATATAGCAATCAGCCCCAGCATTTT
>-|TRBV5-5|TRBJ2-7|TRBD2
CASSLGLAGGITYEQYF
TGTGCCAGCAGCTTGGGCCTAGCGGGAGGGATAACCTACGAGCAGTACTTC
>few|TRBV7-6|TRBJ1-6|TRBD1
CASSDRQGNLAPLHF
TGTGCCAGCAGCGACCGACAGGGGAATCTGGCACCCCTCCACTTT
>-|TRBV28|TRBJ2-7|TRBD2
CASSNSGGAYEQYF
TGTGCCAGCAGTAACTCGGGAGGGGCCTACGAGCAGTACTTC
>-|TRBV7-2|TRBJ1-2|TRBD1
CASSRDRGRGYTF
TGTGCCAGCAGCCGGGACAGGGGCCGGGGCTACACCTTC
>-|TRBV2|TRBJ2-1|-
CASRGAGGYNEQFF
TGTGCCAGCAGGGGAGCAGGCGGCTACAATGAGCAGTTCTTC
>-|TRBV5-1|TRBJ2-3|TRBD2
CASSLAGGEDTQYF
TGCGCCAGCAGCTTGGCCGGGGGGGAAGATACGCAGTATTTT
>-|TRBV11-2|TRBJ2-2|-
CASSLEALNTGELFF
TGTGCCAGCAGCTTAGAAGCGTTGAACACCGGGGAGCTGTTTTTT
>-|TRBV27|TRBJ2-2|TRBD2
CASSRLAGENTGELFF
TGTGCCAGCAGCCGACTAGCGGGGGAGAACACCGGGGAGCTGTTTTTT
>-|TRBV4-3|TRBJ2-1|-
CASSQADSPYNEQFF
TGCGCCAGCAGCCAAGCGGACTCCCCCTACAATGAGCAGTTCTTC
>-|TRBV6-5|TRBJ1-4|-
CASSQQAHNEKLFF
TGTGCCAGCAGCCAACAGGCACATAATGAAAAACTGTTTTTT
>-|TRBV7-9|TRBJ2-5|TRBD2
CASSLGLPSDQETQYF
TGTGCCAGCAGCTTGGGACTACCGTCGGACCAAGAGACCCAGTACTTC
>-|TRBV5-1|TRBJ1-6|TRBD1
CASSIDRGQASPLHF
TGCGCCAGCAGCATCGACAGGGGGCAGGCGTCACCCCTCCACTTT
>-|TRBV10-3|TRBJ2-1|TRBD1
CASRTGDEQFF
TGTGCCTCCAGGACAGGGGATGAGCAGTTCTTC
>-|TRBV5-4|TRBJ1-2|TRBD1
CASSLDRGRRGYTF
TGTGCCAGCAGCTTGGACAGGGGGCGCAGAGGCTACACCTTC
>once|TRBV20-1|TRBJ2-5|-
CSATQRETQYF
TGCAGTGCTACGCAGCGGGAGACCCAGTACTTC
>-|TRBV10-3|TRBJ2-7|TRBD1
CAISVTSGTGSSYEQYF
TGTGCCATCAGTGTAACTTCCGGGACAGGGAGCTCCTACGAGCAGTACTTC
>-|TRBV19|TRBJ1-6|-
CASSIIPQGSYNSPLHF
TGTGCCAGTAGTATAATCCCACAAGGCTCCTATAATTCACCCCTCCACTTT
>-|TRBV30|TRBJ2-2|-
CAWSTFPGELFF
TGTGCCTGGAGTACCTTCCCCGGGGAGCTGTTTTTT
>-|TRBV5-1|TRBJ2-5|TRBD2
CASSLGGSQETQYF
TGCGCCAGCAGCCTCGGGGGGTCCCAAGAGACCCAGTACTTC
>-|TRBV28|TRBJ2-2|TRBD2
CASQLARNTGELFF
TGTGCCAGCCAACTAGCGCGTAACACCGGGGAGCTGTTTTTT
>-|TRBV11-2|TRBJ1-2|TRBD1
CASSSTNRGGYTF
TGTGCCAGCAGCTCTACGAACAGGGGAGGCTACACCTTC
>-|TRBV18|TRBJ2-5|-
CASSPNDGNFGETQYF
TGTGCCAGCTCACCGAATGACGGAAATTTTGGAGAGACCCAGTACTTC
>-|TRBV7-8|TRBJ2-1|-
CASSLNRLKRNNEQFF
TGTGCCAGCAGCCTCAACAGACTGAAGCGAAACAATGAGCAGTTCTTC
>-|TRBV21-1|TRBJ1-1|-
CASSKDRDHGDLRNTEAFF
TGTGCCAGCAGCAAAGACAGGGACCACGGGGACTTACGGAACACTGAAGCTTTCTTT
>-|TRBV6-5|TRBJ2-1|-
CASRTGTNSYNEQFF
TGTGCCAGCAGAACCGGAACAAACTCCTACAATGAGCAGTTCTTC
>-|TRBV14|TRBJ2-7|TRBD1
CASSQVAGTGAYEQYF
TGTGCCAGCAGCCAAGTCGCCGGGACAGGGGCCTACGAGCAGTACTTC
>-|TRBV2|TRBJ1-6|-
CASRLGETPLHF
TGTGCCAGCAGGCTGGGGGAAACACCCCTCCACTTT
>once|TRBV15|TRBJ2-3|TRBD2
CATSREAGVADTQYF
TGTGCCACCAGCAGAGAAGCGGGAGTGGCAGATACGCAGTATTTT
>-|TRBV25-1|TRBJ1-5|-
CASSDSNRPYQPQHF
TGTGCCAGCAGTGACTCCAACAGGCCCTATCAGCCCCAGCATTTT
>-|TRBV9|TRBJ2-2|-
CASSINTGELFF
TGTGCCAGCAGCATAAACACCGGGGAGCTGTTTTTT
>-|TRBV5-6|TRBJ1-2|-
CASSLVGIRGYTF
TGTGCCAGCAGCTTGGTGGGGATTCGGGGCTACACCTTC
>once|TRBV7-2|TRBJ2-3|-
CASSPRTRQSTDTQYF
TGTGCCAGCAGCCCCCGCACTAGGCAAAGCACAGATACGCAGTATTTT
>-|TRBV5-4|TRBJ2-1|-
CASSLIQGGNEQFF
TGTGCCAGCAGCTTGATTCAGGGTGGGAATGAGCAGTTCTTC
>-|TRBV27|TRBJ1-5|-
CASSFPGQPQHF
TGTGCCAGCAGTTTCCCCGGTCAGCCCCAGCATTTT
>-|TRBV4-1|TRBJ1-3|-
CASSQVPGSGNTIYF
TGCGCCAGCAGCCAAGTTCCGGGGTCTGGAAACACCATATATTTT
>-|TRBV7-9|TRBJ2-1|TRBD2
CASSSSGDSYNEQFF
TGTGCCAGCAGCAGTAGCGGGGACTCCTACAATGAGCAGTTCTTC
>-|TRBV7-7|TRBJ1-3|-
CASSPDSRGNTIYF
TGTGCCAGCAGCCCGGACAGTAGGGGAAACACCATATATTTT
>-|TRBV19|TRBJ1-2|TRBD1
CASSLSTGGNYGYTF
TGTGCCAGTAGTCTATCGACAGGGGGGAACTATGGCTACACCTTC
>-|TRBV28|TRBJ1-3|TRBD1
CASTHRDSRSGNTIYF
TGTGCCAGCACTCACCGGGACAGCCGATCTGGAAACACCATATATTTT
>-|TRBV7-9|TRBJ2-1|TRBD2
CASITMGGINSGEQFF
TGTGCCAGCATCACTATGGGGGGGATAAACTCCGGTGAGCAGTTCTTC
>-|TRBV18|TRBJ2-7|-
CASSSETQFYEQYF
TGTGCCAGCTCATCAGAGACCCAGTTCTACGAGCAGTACTTC
>-|TRBV7-6|TRBJ1-1|TRBD1
CASSLTGTGSTEAFF
TGTGCCAGCAGCTTAACGGGGACAGGGAGCACTGAAGCTTTCTTT
>-|TRBV7-3|TRBJ2-2|TRBD1
CASSLRATGRAGELFF
TGTGCCAGCAGCCTTAGGGCGACAGGGCGAGCCGGGGAGCTGTTTTTT
>-|TRBV7-2|TRBJ2-1|-
CASSYSNEQFF
TGTGCCAGCAGCTACTCCAATGAGCAGTTCTTC
>-|TRBV5-6|TRBJ1-6|TRBD1
CASRRGTGGGGSYNSPLHF
TGTGCCAGCAGACGTGGGACAGGGGGCGGCGGCTCCTATAATTCACCCCTCCACTTT